These 29 T cell receptor beta chains originate from one sample sequenced in a study of chemoradiotherapy in HPV16-positive cancers. Here immunoSEQ multiplex PCR was the method, and the copy in TCRdb shows in-frame clones only, minus some. The sample holds approximately 2,500 clones, approximately 90% seen once. The starting material was tumor tissue, obtained from a patient who underwent chemoradiotherapy. The receptors originated from a human donor with HPV-associated anogenital cancer.

The rearrangement joins TRBV5-1 to TRBJ2-1; tentatively, D is TRBD1 (6 bases). The CDR3 sequence is 14 residues long. Germline V gives CDR1 SGHRS, CDR2 YFSETQ. V was cut by 5 bases and J by 2 bases, with 11 bases left in between. For the CDR3, the DNA is TGCGCCAGCAGGTGGGACACCACCTACAATGAGCAGTTCTTC. This codes for CASRWDTTYNEQFF.

The J gene is TRBJ1-1, the V gene TRBV7-9; 8 bases agree with TRBD1. With 5 bases clipped from V and 5 bases from J, the junction kept 7 bases outside the gene matches. CDR3 length: 14 amino acids. Germline CDR1 and CDR2: SEHNR and FQNEAQ (reference sequence). The CDR3 DNA is TGTGCCAGCAGCCCCCAGGGGGCGCAAACTGAAGCTTTCTTT. Residues: CASSPQGAQTEAFF.

The J gene is TRBJ1-2, the V gene TRBV6-5; D remains ambiguous. Between the trimmed V and J ends, which lost 6 bases and 9 bases, there was a span of 17 bases. The length of the CDR3 is 13 residues. Germline V lookup: CDR1 MNHEY, CDR2 SVGAGI. The CDR3 region is CASSLARRDRYTF. The CDR3 DNA sequence: TGTGCCAGCAGCCTGGCCAGAAGGGATCGCTACACCTTC.

The count of this clone is one. V is TRBV10-3 and J is TRBJ1-5, with unresolved D. Germline values: CDR1 ENHRY, CDR2 SYGVKD. V lost 6 bases and J 4 bases, leaving 16 bases between the germline ends. This CDR3 has 15 residues. The CDR3 DNA is TGTGCCATCAGCCCAGCTGGAGGGATTAATCAGCCCCAGCATTTT. It yields the protein CAISPAGGINQPQHF.

The gene calls are TRBV7-9 and TRBJ1-1; D ambiguous. V was shortened by 2 bases and J by 2 bases, with 9 bases between the two germline ends. This CDR3 has 14 residues. Germline V gives CDR1 SEHNR, CDR2 FQNEAQ (reference sequence). CDR3 loop: CASSLLGYNTEAFF. The CDR3 region has the DNA TGTGCCAGCAGCTTACTGGGATATAACACTGAAGCTTTCTTT.

The chain links TRBV7-9 to TRBJ1-1; D unclear. V gave up 4 bases and J gave up 0 bases, with 15 bases separating them. CDR1 is SEHNR and CDR2 is FQNEAQ in the germline V gene (reference sequence). The CDR3 runs 16 residues. CDR3 residues: CASSSPGTFLNTEAFF. The CDR3, as DNA: TGTGCCAGCAGCTCGCCGGGCACTTTTTTGAACACTGAAGCTTTCTTT.

The chain uses TRBV4-1 and TRBJ2-2; D gene unclear. Trimming shortened V by 1 base and J by 5 bases, and 14 bases separated the two germline ends. Germline-derived CDR1 and CDR2 are MGHRA and YSYEKL. CDR3 length: 16 amino acids. The CDR3 sequence: CASSQADLFITGELFF. CDR3 nucleotide sequence: TGCGCCAGCAGCCAAGCTGACTTGTTTATAACCGGGGAGCTGTTTTTT.

This clone was counted once. The genes are TRBV6-6 and TRBJ2-7; TRBD2 might be the D (7 bases). CDR1 MNHNY and CDR2 SVGAGI come from the germline V gene (reference sequence). This CDR3 comprises 15 residues. CDR3 amino acids: CASRPWGRESSEQYV. DNA for the CDR3: TGTGCCAGCAGGCCCTGGGGGCGGGAGTCCTCCGAGCAGTACGTC.

V usage is TRBV4-2 and J usage is TRBJ2-7, with a tentative D call TRBD1 (6 bases). This CDR3 has 16 amino acids. V was trimmed by 4 bases and J by 3 bases, leaving 19 bases between them. Germline CDR1 reads LGHNA; CDR2 reads YNFKEQ. CDR3 amino acids: CASSPTADRTSYEQYF. The CDR3 DNA reads as TGTGCCAGCAGCCCTACCGCCGACAGGACCAGCTACGAGCAGTACTTC.

The chain uses TRBV5-1 and TRBJ1-5, with D possibly being TRBD1 (5 bases). The V gene lost 0 bases and the J gene lost 4 bases, with 8 bases spanning the gap. The CDR3 spans 14 residues. Germline V gives CDR1 SGHRS, CDR2 YFSETQ. The CDR3 loop reads CASSLAGQNQPQHF. The CDR3 DNA follows: TGCGCCAGCAGCTTGGCAGGACAAAATCAGCCCCAGCATTTT.

The rearrangement uses TRBV4-1 and TRBJ2-3; no reliable D call. V dropped 2 bases and J dropped 6 bases, with 3 bases sitting between them. The CDR3 has 11 amino acids. Germline V lookup: CDR1 MGHRA, CDR2 YSYEKL. This CDR3 reads CASSQSDTQYF. CDR3 DNA sequence: TGCGCCAGCAGCCAATCGGATACGCAGTATTTT.

This clone has only one observation. At one end, the junction sequence differs from germline, possibly due to a read error. This sequence joins TRBV11-2 and TRBJ1-1; D is unresolved. Germline V gene lookup returns CDR1 SGHAT and CDR2 FQNNGV. This CDR3 is built from 14 residues. In DNA form, the CDR3 reads TGTGCCAGCAGCTCACATGAGGACGTTTTCGAGCGGGCCTTT. Protein: CASSSHEDVFERAF.

The rearrangement joins TRBV9 to TRBJ2-1, with D unclear. V dropped 6 bases and J dropped 8 bases, with 15 bases sitting between them. CDR1 and CDR2 from the germline V gene are SGDLS and YYNGEE. The CDR3 is 13 residues long. The CDR3 loop is CASTSPYRDEQFF. The CDR3 DNA follows: TGTGCCAGCACCTCCCCCTACCGTGATGAGCAGTTCTTC.

The chain combines TRBV7-2 with TRBJ2-7; 7 bases map to TRBD2. Losses at the gene ends were 4 bases for V and 3 bases for J; bases not matched to a gene: 9. There are 15 residues in the CDR3. Germline V gene lookup returns CDR1 SGHTA and CDR2 FQGNSA. Written as DNA, the CDR3 is TGTGCCAGCAGCTCGGGGGGAGCGGGTATCTACGAGCAGTACTTC. Residues: CASSSGGAGIYEQYF.

This chain uses TRBV7-2 with TRBJ2-1, with D unresolved. CDR3 size: 14 residues. Germline CDR1 reads SGHTA; CDR2 reads FQGNSA. Trimming removed 6 bases at V and 9 bases at J, with 18 bases between. The CDR3 region has the DNA TGTGCCAGCAGACCTAGATCGAGCCCGGGTGAGCAGTTCTTC. Translating gives CASRPRSSPGEQFF. Drawing the rest from reference TRBV7-2 and TRBJ2-1, the complete variable domain is GAGVSQSPSNKVTEKGKDVELRCDPISGHTALYWYRQSLGQGLEFLIYFQGNSAPDKSGLPSDRFSAERTGGSVSTLTIQRTQQEDSAVYLCASRPRSSPGEQFFGPGTRLTVL.

The chain has TRBV25-1 and TRBJ1-1; 9 positions match TRBD1. V lost 6 bases and J lost 4; bases outside the gene matches: 12. The CDR3 has 16 residues. Germline V gene lookup returns CDR1 MGHDK and CDR2 SYGVNS. The chain's CDR3 is CASRGQGVYWGTEAFF. In DNA form, the CDR3 reads TGTGCCAGCAGGGGACAGGGTGTATATTGGGGCACTGAAGCTTTCTTT.

This chain links TRBV10-1 with TRBJ2-6, with no clear D. Germline V gene lookup returns CDR1 WNHNN and CDR2 SYGVQD (reference sequence). The CDR3 contains 14 residues. V lost 7 bases, J lost 5 bases, and 12 bases lay in between. CDR3 protein: CASIAQSRANVLTF. Written as DNA, the CDR3 is TGCGCCAGCATCGCACAAAGTCGGGCCAACGTCCTGACTTTC.

The V gene is TRBV7-2, the J gene TRBJ2-7; tentative D call: TRBD1 (6 bases). Between the trimmed V and J ends, which lost 5 bases and 5 bases, there was a span of 7 bases. The CDR3 spans 11 residues. Looked up from germline, CDR1 is SGHTA and CDR2 is FQGNSA. The CDR3 coding sequence is TGTGCCAGCAGCCAGGGGCACGAGCAGTACTTC. It encodes CASSQGHEQYF.

The genes are TRBV7-9 and TRBJ2-6; 7 nucleotides match TRBD1. In germline, CDR1 is SEHNR, CDR2 FQNEAQ (reference sequence). Trimming took 4 bases from V and 1 from J; bases not matched to a gene: 7. There are 17 residues in the CDR3. This CDR3 is CASSSVTGLSGANVLTF. In DNA form, the CDR3 reads TGTGCCAGCAGCTCTGTGACAGGGCTGTCTGGGGCCAACGTCCTGACTTTC.

V and J are TRBV19 and TRBJ2-2; no reliable D call. Germline CDR1 is LNHDA and CDR2 is SQIVND (reference sequence). CDR3 length equals 14 residues. The V and J ends lost 6 bases and 6 bases respectively, with 14 bases between them. CDR3 bases: TGTGCCAGTAGACCTACGATGGGATCCGGGGAGCTGTTTTTT. Translated: CASRPTMGSGELFF.

The chain links TRBV7-3 to TRBJ2-7; TRBD2 agrees at 10 bases. The V segment lost 2 bases and the J segment 3 bases; nucleotides outside the gene matches: 1. This CDR3 is 14 amino acids long. In germline, CDR1 is SGHTA, CDR2 FQGTGA. CDR3 sequence: CASSLLAGDYEQYF. The CDR3 nucleotides read TGTGCCAGCAGCTTACTAGCGGGGGACTACGAGCAGTACTTC.

The J gene is TRBJ2-5, the V gene TRBV11-1, with D unclear. The germline V and J ends were trimmed by 6 bases and 4 bases, with 12 bases remaining between them. CDR1 is SGHAT and CDR2 is FQDESV in the germline V gene (reference sequence). CDR3 length: 13 residues. DNA of the CDR3: TGTGCCAGCAGTAGGGCGCCGATAGAGACCCAGTACTTC. This translates into CASSRAPIETQYF.

For the CDR3, the DNA is TGTGCCAGCAGCTTGCAGGGCATCGGTGGAAACACCATATATTTT. Its protein product is CASSLQGIGGNTIYF. The chain carries TRBV7-2 and TRBJ1-3, with TRBD1 as a possible D gene (5 bases). The CDR3 runs 15 residues. CDR1 is SGHTA and CDR2 is FQGNSA in the germline V gene. V lost 3 bases and J 3 bases, leaving 12 bases between the germline ends.

The chain recombines TRBV7-6 with TRBJ2-2; D is tentatively TRBD1 or TRBD2 (6 bases each). The CDR3 consists of 13 residues. V was shortened by 5 bases and J by 6 bases, with 10 bases between the two germline ends. In germline, CDR1 is SGHVS, CDR2 FNYEAQ. The chain's CDR3 is CASSAGGPGELFF. The CDR3 DNA reads as TGTGCCAGCAGCGCCGGGGGCCCCGGGGAGCTGTTTTTT. Drawing the rest from reference TRBV7-6 and TRBJ2-2, the complete variable domain is GAGVSQSPRYKVTKRGQDVALRCDPISGHVSLYWYRQALGQGPEFLTYFNYEAQQDKSGLPNDRFSAERPEGSISTLTIQRTEQRDSAMYRCASSAGGPGELFFGEGSRLTVL.

The chain recombines TRBV4-3 with TRBJ2-3; 11 bases align to TRBD2. The CDR3 length is 15 residues. Trimming at V came to 1 base and at J to 4 bases, leaving 1 base not matched to a gene. CDR1 is LGHNA, CDR2 YSLEER, per germline. CDR3 in amino acids: CASSQVAGGPDTQYF. The CDR3 DNA follows: TGCGCCAGCAGCCAAGTAGCGGGGGGGCCAGATACGCAGTATTTT.

The rearrangement uses TRBV7-7 and TRBJ2-3, with 14 bases lining up with TRBD2. Germline-derived CDR1 and CDR2 are SSHAT and FNYEAQ (reference sequence). The length of the CDR3 is 16 residues. With 4 bases clipped from V and 1 base from J, the junction kept 1 base outside the gene matches. The CDR3 loop reads CASSSGLAGGTDTQYF. In nucleotides, the CDR3 is TGTGCCAGCAGCTCGGGACTAGCGGGGGGCACAGATACGCAGTATTTT.

The J gene is TRBJ2-1, the V gene TRBV6-5; the match to TRBD1 covers 9 bases. From germline, CDR1 is MNHEY and CDR2 SVGAGI. The CDR3 is made up of 15 amino acids. J lost 2 bases, V lost 2 bases, and 1 base had no gene match. CDR3 coding DNA: TGTGCCAGCAGTTACCGGGACAGGGCCTACAATGAGCAGTTCTTC. It encodes CASSYRDRAYNEQFF.

V usage is TRBV6-1 and J usage is TRBJ2-3; the match to TRBD2 covers 7 bases. V lost 3 bases, J lost 4 bases, and 10 bases stayed unmatched. The CDR3 spans 16 residues. Germline-derived CDR1 and CDR2 are MNHNS and SASEGT. The CDR3 region has the DNA TGTGCCAGCAGTGAGGCAGGGAGGGCCCTCCCAGATACGCAGTATTTT. It is translated as CASSEAGRALPDTQYF.

The rearrangement links TRBV11-2 to TRBJ2-3; 8 nucleotides match TRBD2. This CDR3 has 14 amino acids. Germline V lookup: CDR1 SGHAT, CDR2 FQNNGV. Germline trimming cut 5 bases from V and 9 bases from J; bases unmatched to any gene: 10. CDR3 DNA: TGTGCCAGCAGCCCGGGACTAGATCGAGAGACGCAGTATTTT. Translated, it gives CASSPGLDRETQYF. Using reference TRBV11-2 and TRBJ2-3 for the parts outside the CDR3, the full variable domain is EAGVAQSPRYKIIEKRQSVAFWCNPISGHATLYWYQQILGQGPKLLIQFQNNGVVDDSQLPKDRFSAERLKGVDSTLKIQPAKLEDSAVYLCASSPGLDRETQYFGPGTRLTVL.